This T cell receptor (beta chain) was observed in a study of T cell changes during pregnancy in multiple sclerosis. V lost 0 bases to trimming and J lost 4 bases; unmatched junction nucleotides: 9. The CDR3 sequence is 17 residues long. Germline V gene lookup returns CDR1 SGHVS and CDR2 FQNEAQ. TCRdb keeps only in-frame clones here, not all; method: immunoSEQ multiplex PCR. Of tens of thousands of clones listed, about 90% are singletons. The gene calls are TRBV7-8 and TRBJ1-3; 7 bases fit TRBD1. This sequence originates from a female donor with multiple sclerosis, enrolled in a pregnancy study. Sequencing was performed on CD4+ T cells from peripheral blood mononuclear cells, taken in the first trimester of pregnancy. The CDR3 coding sequence is TGTGCCAGCAGCTTAGCGCCTCGTGAGGGACAGGGAAACACCATATATTTT. Protein product: CASSLAPREGQGNTIYF.